This TCR beta chain came from a study of T cells after yellow fever vaccination. Study-level results: Post-booster reappearance was seen for most primary-vaccination clones (about 96% CD4, around 89% CD8).

One entry per CDR3 protein results from TCRdb running MiXCR on the 5' RACE reads. The sample consists of some 26,000 distinct CDR3 sequences, 3.4% of them appearing once. Trimming removed 0 bases from V and 5 bases from J, with 10 bases in between. This CDR3 has 14 amino acids. In germline, CDR1 is LGHDT, CDR2 YNNKEL (reference sequence). This clonotype was seen ten or more times. The clonotype originates from a man between 18 and 29 years old who received the YFV17D yellow fever vaccine. This chain links TRBV3-1 with TRBJ2-5; unclear D gene. The material sequenced was PBMCs, either bulk or a sorted T-cell subset (CD4+, CD8+, memory, or dextramer-sorted; not recorded which), taken 45 days after the first yellow fever vaccination. The CDR3 DNA reads as TGTGCCAGCAGCCAAGAGGGAAGGCGGGAGACCCAGTACTTC. Translating gives CASSQEGRRETQYF.